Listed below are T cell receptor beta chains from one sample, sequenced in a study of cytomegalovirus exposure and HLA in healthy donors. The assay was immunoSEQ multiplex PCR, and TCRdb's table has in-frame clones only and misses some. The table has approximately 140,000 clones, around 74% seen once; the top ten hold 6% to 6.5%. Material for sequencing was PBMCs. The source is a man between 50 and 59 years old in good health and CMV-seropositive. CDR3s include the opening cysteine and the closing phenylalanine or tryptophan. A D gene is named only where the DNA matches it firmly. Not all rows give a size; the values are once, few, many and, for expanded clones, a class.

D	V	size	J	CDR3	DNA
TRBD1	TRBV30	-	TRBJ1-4	CAWSPTRTGQPEKLFF	TGTGCCTGGAGTCCGACCAGGACAGGGCAACCTGAAAAACTGTTTTTT
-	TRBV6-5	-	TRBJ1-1	CASSLAAGGTEAFF	TGTGCCAGCAGTTTAGCGGCGGGGGGCACTGAAGCTTTCTTT
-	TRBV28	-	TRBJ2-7	CASSHQGRGVYEQYF	TGTGCCAGCAGTCATCAGGGCAGAGGAGTCTACGAGCAGTACTTC
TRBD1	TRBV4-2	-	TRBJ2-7	CASSRGQGAYEQYF	TGTGCCAGCAGCCGGGGACAGGGGGCCTACGAGCAGTACTTC
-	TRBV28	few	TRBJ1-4	CASSPRGETNEKLFF	TGTGCCAGCAGTCCCCGAGGCGAAACTAATGAAAAACTGTTTTTT
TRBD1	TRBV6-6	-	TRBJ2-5	CASSYDRGRVETQYF	TGTGCCAGCAGTTACGACAGGGGGCGCGTGGAGACCCAGTACTTC
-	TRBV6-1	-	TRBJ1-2	CASSRRMEDGYTF	TGTGCCAGCAGCCGCAGGATGGAGGATGGCTACACCTTC
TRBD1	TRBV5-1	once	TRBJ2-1	CASSLRSGGDEQFF	TGCGCCAGCAGCTTGCGGTCAGGGGGAGATGAGCAGTTCTTC
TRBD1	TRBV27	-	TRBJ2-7	CASSLETGGYEQYF	TGTGCCAGCAGTTTAGAGACAGGGGGCTACGAGCAGTACTTC
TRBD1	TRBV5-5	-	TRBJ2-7	CASSPPGQSSYEQYF	TGTGCCAGCAGTCCTCCGGGACAGAGCTCCTACGAGCAGTACTTC
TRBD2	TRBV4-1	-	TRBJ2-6	CASSQGVWGGGANVLTF	TGCGCCAGCAGCCAAGGGGTGTGGGGGGGTGGGGCCAACGTCCTGACTTTC
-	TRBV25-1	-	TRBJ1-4	CASSEPGATNEKLFF	TGTGCCAGCAGTGAACCCGGGGCAACTAATGAAAAACTGTTTTTT
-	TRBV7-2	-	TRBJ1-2	CASSLSAGAGYGYTF	TGTGCCAGCAGCCTATCGGCAGGTGCGGGCTATGGCTACACCTTC
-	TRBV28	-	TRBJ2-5	CASSFTTTSKSETQYF	TGTGCCAGCAGTTTTACCACCACGTCTAAATCTGAGACCCAGTACTTC
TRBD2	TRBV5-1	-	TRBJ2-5	CASSLGLAGQETQYF	TGCGCCAGCAGCTTGGGACTAGCGGGTCAAGAGACCCAGTACTTC
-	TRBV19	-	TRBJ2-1	CASSSDSPSSYNEQFF	TGTGCCAGTAGTTCGGACAGCCCGAGCTCCTACAATGAGCAGTTCTTC
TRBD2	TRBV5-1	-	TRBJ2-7	CASSAPGLGYEQYF	TGCGCCAGCAGCGCACCGGGACTAGGGTACGAGCAGTACTTC
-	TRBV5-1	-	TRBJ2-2	CASSLVRGTYPGELFF	TGCGCCAGCAGCTTGGTTCGGGGAACTTATCCCGGGGAGCTGTTTTTT
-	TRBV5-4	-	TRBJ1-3	CASSSNTGNTIYF	TGTGCCAGCAGCAGCAATACTGGAAACACCATATATTTT
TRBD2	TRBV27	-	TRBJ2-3	CASSFRLAGAPTDTQYF	TGTGCCAGCAGTTTTAGACTAGCGGGAGCGCCCACAGATACGCAGTATTTT
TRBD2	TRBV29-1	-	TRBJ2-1	CSAGTSGNDEQFF	TGCAGCGCCGGGACTAGCGGGAATGATGAGCAGTTCTTC
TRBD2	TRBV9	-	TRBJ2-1	CASTQREGGPYNEQFF	TGTGCCAGCACCCAGAGGGAGGGAGGGCCCTACAATGAGCAGTTCTTC
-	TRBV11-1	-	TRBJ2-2	CASSARLDTGELFF	TGTGCCAGCAGCGCCCGCCTAGACACCGGGGAGCTGTTTTTT
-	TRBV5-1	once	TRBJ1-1	CASSFNDRTEAFF	TGCGCCAGCAGCTTCAACGACAGAACAGAAGCTTTCTTT
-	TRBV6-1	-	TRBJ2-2	CASSEDPGQPGELFF	TGTGCCAGCAGTGAAGATCCAGGGCAACCGGGGGAGCTGTTTTTT
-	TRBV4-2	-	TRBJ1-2	CASSPKQAIPNYGYTF	TGTGCCAGCAGCCCCAAACAGGCGATACCTAACTATGGCTACACCTTC
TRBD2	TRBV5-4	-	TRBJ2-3	CASSGGTRKYF	TGTGCCAGCAGCGGAGGGACTAGAAAGTATTTT
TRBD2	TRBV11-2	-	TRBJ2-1	CASSFWRLAGGPGNEQFF	TGTGCCAGCAGCTTCTGGCGGCTAGCGGGAGGGCCGGGCAATGAGCAGTTCTTC
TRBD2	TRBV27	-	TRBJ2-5	CASTPGVRLAGLYF	TGTGCCAGCACCCCTGGTGTCCGCCTAGCGGGCTTATACTTC
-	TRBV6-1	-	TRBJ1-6	CASSDEDGRYNSPLHF	TGTGCCAGCAGTGACGAAGACGGGAGGTATAATTCACCCCTCCACTTT
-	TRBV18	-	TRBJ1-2	CASSQSPQDPTRF	TGTGCCAGCTCACAATCCCCCCAGGATCCTACCCGCTTC
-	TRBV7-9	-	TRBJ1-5	CASSPSGDQPQHF	TGTGCCAGCAGCCCCTCAGGCGATCAGCCCCAGCATTTT
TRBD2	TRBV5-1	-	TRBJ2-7	CATVQREGPSYEQYF	TGCGCCACCGTCCAGCGGGAGGGCCCCTCCTACGAGCAGTACTTC
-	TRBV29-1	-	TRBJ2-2	CSVVKGQSNTGELFF	TGCAGCGTGGTTAAAGGACAGTCGAACACCGGGGAGCTGTTTTTT
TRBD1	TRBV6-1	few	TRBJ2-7	CASSPRDRGYEQYF	TGTGCCAGCAGTCCCCGGGACAGGGGATACGAGCAGTACTTC
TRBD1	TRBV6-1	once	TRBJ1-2	CASSRQGLDGYTF	TGTGCCAGCAGCAGACAGGGTTTAGATGGCTACACCTTC
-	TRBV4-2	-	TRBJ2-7	CASSQGPAGVGRGEQYF	TGTGCCAGCAGCCAAGGGCCCGCAGGGGTCGGCCGCGGCGAGCAGTACTTC
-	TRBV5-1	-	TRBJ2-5	CASSLAQSQETQYF	TGCGCCAGCAGCTTGGCACAGTCCCAAGAGACCCAGTACTTC
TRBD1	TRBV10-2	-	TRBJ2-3	CASSERDRGEDTQYF	TGCGCCAGCAGTGAGCGGGACAGGGGGGAGGATACGCAGTATTTT
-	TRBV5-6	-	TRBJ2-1	CASSGLECEQFF	TGTGCCAGCAGCGGTTTGGAGTGTGAGCAGTTCTTC
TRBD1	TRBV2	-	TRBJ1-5	CASSEFGQGSQPQHF	TGTGCCAGCAGTGAATTCGGACAGGGGTCTCAGCCCCAGCATTTT
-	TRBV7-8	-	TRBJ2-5	CAIVVVVGETQYF	TGTGCCATCGTTGTAGTAGTTGGTGAGACCCAGTACTTC
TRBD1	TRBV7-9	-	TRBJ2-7	CASNRDRVSEQYF	TGTGCCAGTAACCGGGACAGGGTTAGCGAGCAGTACTTC
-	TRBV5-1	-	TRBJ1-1	CASSSTGGNTEAFF	TGCGCCAGCAGCTCCACGGGGGGGAACACTGAAGCTTTCTTT
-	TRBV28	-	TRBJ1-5	CASSWRGQPQHF	TGTGCCAGCAGTTGGCGGGGTCAGCCCCAGCATTTT
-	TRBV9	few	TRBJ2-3	CASSVAPTEDTQYF	TGTGCCAGCAGCGTAGCCCCTACGGAGGATACGCAGTATTTT
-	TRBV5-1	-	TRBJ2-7	CASSFGLSYEQYF	TGCGCCAGCAGCTTTGGGCTTTCCTACGAGCAGTACTTC
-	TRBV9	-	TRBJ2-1	CASSAGGFVVNEQFF	TGTGCCAGCAGCGCCGGGGGTTTCGTGGTCAATGAGCAGTTCTTC
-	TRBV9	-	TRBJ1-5	CASSVNSNQPQHF	TGTGCCAGCAGCGTTAATAGCAATCAGCCCCAGCATTTT
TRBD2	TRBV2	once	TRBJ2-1	CASSDRLAGYNEQFF	TGTGCCAGCAGTGACCGACTAGCGGGGTACAATGAGCAGTTCTTC